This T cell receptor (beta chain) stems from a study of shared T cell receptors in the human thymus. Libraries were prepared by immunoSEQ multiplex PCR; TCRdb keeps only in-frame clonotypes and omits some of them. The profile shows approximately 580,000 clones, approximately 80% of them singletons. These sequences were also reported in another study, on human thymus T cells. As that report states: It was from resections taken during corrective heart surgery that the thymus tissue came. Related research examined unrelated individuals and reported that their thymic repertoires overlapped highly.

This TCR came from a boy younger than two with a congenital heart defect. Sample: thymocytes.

The CDR3 DNA reads as TGTGCCAGCAGCGTTCCTTCTTTACTAGCGGGAGGGCCGGGCGGGGCCAACGTCCTGACTTTC. Its protein product is CASSVPSLLAGGPGGANVLTF. The J gene is TRBJ2-6, the V gene TRBV9, with TRBD2 matching 13 bases. The V gene end was trimmed by 2 bases and the J gene end by 4 bases; junction bases not matched to a gene: 15. This CDR3 is 21 amino acids long. Germline CDR1 and CDR2: SGDLS and YYNGEE.